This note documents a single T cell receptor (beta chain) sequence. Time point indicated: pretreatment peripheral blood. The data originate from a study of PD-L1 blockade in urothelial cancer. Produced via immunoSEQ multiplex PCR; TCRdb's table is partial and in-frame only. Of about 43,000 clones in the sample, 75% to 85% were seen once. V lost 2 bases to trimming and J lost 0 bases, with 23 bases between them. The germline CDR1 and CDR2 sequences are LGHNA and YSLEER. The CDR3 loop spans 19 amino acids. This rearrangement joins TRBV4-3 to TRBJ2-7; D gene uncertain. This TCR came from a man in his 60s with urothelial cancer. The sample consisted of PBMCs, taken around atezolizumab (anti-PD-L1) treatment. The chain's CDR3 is CASSQSFEEPDSSSYEQYF. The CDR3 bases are TGCGCCAGCAGCCAAAGTTTTGAGGAACCCGACTCGAGCTCCTACGAGCAGTACTTC.